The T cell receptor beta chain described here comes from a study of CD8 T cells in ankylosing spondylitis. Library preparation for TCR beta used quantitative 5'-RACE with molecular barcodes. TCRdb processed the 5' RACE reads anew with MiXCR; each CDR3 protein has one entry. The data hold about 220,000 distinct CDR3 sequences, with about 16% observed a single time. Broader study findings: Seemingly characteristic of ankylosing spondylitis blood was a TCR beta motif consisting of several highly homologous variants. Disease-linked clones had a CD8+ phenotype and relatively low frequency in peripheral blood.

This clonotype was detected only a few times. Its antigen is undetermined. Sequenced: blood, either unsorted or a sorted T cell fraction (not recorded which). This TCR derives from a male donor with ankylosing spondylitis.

CDR3 bases: TGCGCCAGCAGCCAAGACTTCCCCTCGGACAGGGGGTTCTACGAGCAGTACTTC. Protein product: CASSQDFPSDRGFYEQYF. V gene TRBV4-3 combines with J gene TRBJ2-7; 10 nucleotides match TRBD1. CDR1 is LGHNA, CDR2 YSLEER, per germline. V lost 0 bases to trimming and J lost 3 bases; unmatched junction nucleotides: 11. The CDR3 has 18 residues.